This paragraph reports one T cell receptor beta chain. This clonotype was picked up a small number of times. The specificity of this receptor is unknown. The record has no base qualities; no much larger clone is one base away. The library was obtained by 5' RACE. TCRdb names Illumina HiSeq 2500 as the instrument used. The second PCR ran for roughly 7 to 12 cycles and used a J-beta primer mix along with a sample-barcoded 5' primer. Each TCR beta cDNA molecule received a unique molecular identifier from a template-switch 5' adaptor carrying 12 random nucleotides. Each sample yielded at least 3 million CDR3-containing paired-end reads. The Mint cDNA synthesis kit, primed by a TRBC-specific oligonucleotide, was used to synthesize first-strand cDNA from all RNA. All cDNA was treated with uracil-DNA glycosylase and then went through a first 18-cycle PCR with the universal primers M1SS and BC2_uni_R. The study's processing was this. For normalization, 1 million high-quality reads, each with a distinct molecular identifier, were randomly selected from each sample. Instead of being binned into consensus sequences, reads with shared molecular identifiers were discarded. MiTCR, run with a Q25 quality threshold and the strictest error-elimination algorithm, handled CDR3 identification, clonotype clustering and error correction. A nonparametric unseen species model with Euler transformation was used to estimate a lower bound on total TCR beta diversity. Clones were called with MiXCR by TCRdb after fastp trimmed the public reads at Q25, and only in-frame beta chains were retained. Each entry merges the rows of one CDR3 protein and shows their most common DNA and genes. The V and J calls here are based on TCRdb, not the publication. This sample comprises 550,000 to 750,000 distinct CDR3 sequences, under 25% of them detected only once. The ten largest clones capture under 4% of the sample.

Its CDR3 holds 13 amino acids, cysteine through phenylalanine. CDR3 DNA only is kept here, 39 bases in frame from base 1. The germline V gene (reference sequence) sets CDR1 to MNHNY and CDR2 to SVGAGI. Donors were a few dozen systemically healthy Caucasian individuals from Russia aged roughly 6 to 95 years. Each donor gave around 9 milliliters of peripheral blood, collected into EDTA-treated Vacutainer tubes. Ficoll-Paque density-gradient centrifugation was used to isolate PBMCs, with at least 6 million obtained per sample. Total RNA was extracted from PBMCs with Trizol reagent, with at least 6 micrograms obtained per sample. For every donor, an aliquot of PBMCs went through flow cytometry to measure the percentages of naive CD45RAhigh/CD27high T cells. The sample belongs to a study of blood T cells in healthy people across ages (dated by TCRdb to between 2015 and 2016). A note on the overall study: In model experiments, template switching captured roughly one uniquely barcoded TCR beta cDNA molecule for every two T cells. The study measured age-related changes in TCR beta repertoire diversity using deep sequencing normalized with unique cDNA molecular identifiers. The donors were split into four age groups: young (average about 15 years), middle-aged (around 37), aged (more than 60) and long-lived (approximately 80). To avoid experimental bias, donors of different ages were spread randomly across the sequencing lanes. Using the same blood draw, the study looked at two additional independent replicas of 1 million unique cDNA reads for two donors, one aged 18 to 30 and the other aged 80 or older. Paper-wide results and their limitations: Observed TCR beta diversity correlated strongly with the percentage of naive T cells measured by flow cytometry. Estimates of total diversity based on one million sequenced T cells were considered lower bounds and underestimates. Conclusive comparison of naive and antigen-experienced compartments was prevented by the profiling of bulk unsorted PBMCs. The long-lived group showed more naive CD4+ T cells, fewer expanded clones and increased TCR diversity than the aged group, suggesting age selection. As age increased, observed TCR beta diversity per million T cells dropped in a roughly linear way, and a significant reduction was already evident by age about 36. Because the CMV infection status of the donors was unknown, age-related changes in expanded clonotypes may potentially have been confounded.

The TCR comes from an older man in good health. The sample comprised blood. This chain joins TRBV6-6 to TRBJ2-1; TRBD2 is a possible D gene, resting on 6 matching bases. TRBJ2-5 explains the end of the DNA better; the J call may be wrong. The DNA sequence reads TGTGCCAGCAGGCCTCGACTAGTCGGGACCCAGTACTTC. This encodes CASRPRLVGTQYF.